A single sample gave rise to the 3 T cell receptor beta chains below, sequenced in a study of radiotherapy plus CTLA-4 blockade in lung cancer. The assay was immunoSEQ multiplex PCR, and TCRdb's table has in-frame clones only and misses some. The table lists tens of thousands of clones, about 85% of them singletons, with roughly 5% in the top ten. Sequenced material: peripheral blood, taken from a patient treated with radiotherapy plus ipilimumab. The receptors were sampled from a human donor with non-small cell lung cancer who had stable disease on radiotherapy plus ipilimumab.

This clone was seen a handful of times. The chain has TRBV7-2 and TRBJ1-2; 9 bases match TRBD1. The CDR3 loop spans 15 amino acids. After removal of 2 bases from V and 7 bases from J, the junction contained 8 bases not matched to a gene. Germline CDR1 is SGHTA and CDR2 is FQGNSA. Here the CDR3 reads CASSLYDRDRAGYTF. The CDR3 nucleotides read TGTGCCAGCAGCTTATACGATAGGGACAGGGCTGGCTACACCTTC.

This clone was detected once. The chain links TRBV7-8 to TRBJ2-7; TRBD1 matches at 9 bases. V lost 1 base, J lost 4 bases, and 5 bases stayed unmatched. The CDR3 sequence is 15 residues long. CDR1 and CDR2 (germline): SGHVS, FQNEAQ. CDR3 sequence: CASSLVTGGDYEQYF. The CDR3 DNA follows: TGTGCCAGCAGCTTAGTTACAGGGGGCGATTACGAGCAGTACTTC.

The CDR3 sequence: CAISVNRGHTEAFF. In nucleotides, the CDR3 is TGTGCCATCAGTGTGAACAGGGGGCATACTGAAGCTTTCTTT. This chain joins TRBV10-3 and TRBJ1-1; 9 nucleotides line up with TRBD1. The CDR3 has 14 amino acids. Per the germline V gene, CDR1 is ENHRY and CDR2 is SYGVKD. V shed 4 bases and J 5 bases; nucleotides not matched to a gene: 5.